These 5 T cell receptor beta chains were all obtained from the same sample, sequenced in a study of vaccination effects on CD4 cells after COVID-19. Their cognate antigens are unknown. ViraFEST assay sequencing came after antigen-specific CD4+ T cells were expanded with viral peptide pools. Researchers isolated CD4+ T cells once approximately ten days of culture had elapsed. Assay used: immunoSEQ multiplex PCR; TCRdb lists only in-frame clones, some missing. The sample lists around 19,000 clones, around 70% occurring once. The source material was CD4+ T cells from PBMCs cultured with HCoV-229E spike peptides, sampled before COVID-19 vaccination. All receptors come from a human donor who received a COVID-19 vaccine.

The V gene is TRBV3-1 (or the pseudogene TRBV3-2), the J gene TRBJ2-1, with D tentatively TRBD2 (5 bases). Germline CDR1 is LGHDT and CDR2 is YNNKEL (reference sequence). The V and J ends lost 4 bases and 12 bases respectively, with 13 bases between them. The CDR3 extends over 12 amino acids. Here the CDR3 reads CASSPSRDRQFF. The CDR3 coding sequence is TGTGCCAGCAGCCCCTCTCGGGATAGGCAGTTCTTC.

The CDR3 DNA is TGTGCCAGCAGCGTAGAATCTACAGGGAGGTTGGGCACCGGGGAGCTGTTTTTT. This codes for CASSVESTGRLGTGELFF. The V call is TRBV9, the J call TRBJ2-2; perhaps D is TRBD1 or TRBD2 (6 bases each). CDR1 and CDR2 from the germline V gene are SGDLS and YYNGEE. V lost 0 bases to trimming and J lost 4 bases, with 19 bases between them. The CDR3 has 18 residues.

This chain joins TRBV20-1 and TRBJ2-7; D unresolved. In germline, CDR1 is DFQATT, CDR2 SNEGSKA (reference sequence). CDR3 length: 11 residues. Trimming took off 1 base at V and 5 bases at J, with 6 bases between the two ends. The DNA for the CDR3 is TGCAGTGCTAGAGTGGGTGACGAGCAGTACTTC. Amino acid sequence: CSARVGDEQYF.

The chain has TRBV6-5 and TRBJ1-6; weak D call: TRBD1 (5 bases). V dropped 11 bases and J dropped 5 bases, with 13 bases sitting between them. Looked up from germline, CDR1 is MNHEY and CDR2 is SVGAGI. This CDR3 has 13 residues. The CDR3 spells CAATGVNNSPLHF. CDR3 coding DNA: TGTGCCGCAACGGGGGTAAATAATTCACCCCTCCACTTT.

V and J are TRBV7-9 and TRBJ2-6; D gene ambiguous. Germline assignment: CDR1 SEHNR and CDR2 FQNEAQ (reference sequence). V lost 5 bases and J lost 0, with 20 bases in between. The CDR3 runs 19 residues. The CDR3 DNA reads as TGTGCCAGCAGCCGGGCCGTGACCTCAGGCGGCTCTGGGGCCAACGTCCTGACTTTC. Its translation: CASSRAVTSGGSGANVLTF.